This entry describes one TCR beta chain. This record comes from a study of blood T cell repertoires in COVID-19. The wider study: COVID-19 samples collected from the United States, Italy and Spain covered acute and convalescent phases.

CDR3 length: 12 residues. Germline trimming cut 8 bases from V and 5 bases from J; bases unmatched to any gene: 7. The germline CDR1 and CDR2 sequences are SQVTM and ANQGSEA. Libraries were prepared by immunoSEQ multiplex PCR; TCRdb keeps only in-frame clonotypes and omits some of them. The table lists about 330,000 clones, 88% of them singletons. The clonotype was recovered from a man aged 25-40 years who had recovered from COVID-19. This chain uses TRBV29-1 with TRBJ2-5, with 8 bases aligning to TRBD1. The material sequenced was PBMCs or T cells enriched from blood (not recorded which). In nucleotides, the CDR3 is TGCAGCTATTCAGGGGGCTCGGAGACCCAGTACTTC. It specifies CSYSGGSETQYF.